This is a list of T cell receptor beta chains from one sample in a study of T cell repertoires in cytomegalovirus infection. MiXCR, applied by TCRdb to the reads, yields one record per CDR3 protein. The sample carries around 540,000 distinct CDR3 sequences, about 33% recorded once. The antigens of these receptors remain unknown. The sample in question was cultured PBMCs, obtained from culture after CMV antigen stimulation. The receptors were sampled from a human donor in good health (CMV status not recorded). Some clones in this sample may be carry-over from other donors' samples. Both conserved end residues are part of each CDR3. The D gene is left open where the match is weak. Expanded clones get a size class; other rows say once, few or many, or leave the size out.

d_call j_call v_call clone_size cdr3_aa cdr3_nt
- TRBJ2-1 TRBV7-9 few CASSFSRLVRDEQFF TGTGCCAGCAGCTTTTCCCGCCTCGTGAGGGATGAGCAGTTCTTC
TRBD2 TRBJ2-2 TRBV7-2 few CASSLWLAANTGELFF TGTGCCAGCAGCTTGTGGCTAGCGGCGAACACCGGGGAGCTGTTTTTT
- TRBJ1-5 TRBV19 - CASKSQDSHQPQHF TGTGCCAGCAAGTCTCAGGACAGTCATCAGCCCCAGCATTTT
- TRBJ1-6 TRBV7-2 - CTSSGTGVNSPLHF TGTACCAGCAGCGGAACCGGGGTTAATTCACCCCTCCACTTT
- TRBJ2-2 TRBV4-1 few CASSLYTGRNTGELFF TGCGCCAGCAGCTTATATACGGGGCGGAACACCGGGGAGCTGTTTTTT
- TRBJ2-3 TRBV4-1 - CASSQDLALSTDTQYF TGCGCCAGCAGCCAAGATCTAGCTCTGAGCACAGATACGCAGTATTTT
- TRBJ2-7 TRBV19 - CASSRAGQGYEQYF TGTGCCAGTAGTCGGGCGGGACAAGGATACGAGCAGTACTTC
- TRBJ2-4 TRBV12-3/TRBV12-4 few CASASAKNIQYF TGTGCCAGCGCCTCAGCCAAAAACATTCAGTACTTC
- TRBJ2-2 TRBV7-8 few CASSADGVSTGELFF TGTGCCAGCAGCGCCGACGGAGTATCCACCGGGGAGCTGTTTTTT
TRBD2 TRBJ2-7 TRBV28 few CASSSPGLAAYEQYF TGTGCCAGCAGTTCACCGGGACTAGCGGCCTACGAGCAGTACTTC
- TRBJ2-6 TRBV29-1 - CSVSLSGANVLTF TGCAGCGTATCCCTCTCTGGGGCCAACGTCCTGACTTTC
- TRBJ1-3 TRBV6-5 few CASRDLDTSSGNTIYF TGTGCCAGCAGAGACCTCGACACGTCCTCTGGAAACACCATATATTTT
TRBD2 TRBJ2-4 TRBV2 few CASSEALAGGAKNIQYF TGTGCCAGCAGTGAAGCGCTCGCGGGAGGGGCCAAAAACATTCAGTACTTC
- TRBJ1-2 TRBV6-1 many CASSLKPADMFTNYGYTF TGTGCCAGCAGTTTAAAGCCCGCGGACATGTTCACTAACTATGGCTACACCTTC
TRBD1 TRBJ1-5 TRBV7-2 many CASSSSAGTGFQPQHF TGTGCCAGCAGCTCATCGGCCGGGACAGGGTTTCAGCCCCAGCATTTT
TRBD2 TRBJ2-1 TRBV7-9 - CASSPRLAGPLSSYNEQFF TGTGCCAGCAGCCCCAGACTAGCGGGACCCCTGAGCTCCTACAATGAGCAGTTCTTC
- TRBJ1-1 TRBV29-1 - CSVGGDTEAFF TGCAGCGTTGGAGGAGACACTGAAGCTTTCTTT
TRBD1 TRBJ1-2 TRBV19 - CASSITGQGGYGYTF TGTGCCAGTAGTATCACAGGACAGGGTGGATATGGCTACACCTTC
TRBD2 TRBJ2-2 TRBV4-3 few CASSQDPLAGGSGELFF TGCGCCAGCAGCCAAGACCCCCTAGCGGGAGGCAGCGGGGAGCTGTTTTTT
TRBD2 TRBJ2-4 TRBV5-1 - CASTSTAGGDKNIQYF TGCGCCAGCACCTCAACCGCGGGAGGGGACAAAAACATTCAGTACTTC
TRBD2 TRBJ2-3 TRBV7-2 few CASSPGLERGTDTQYF TGTGCCAGCAGCCCGGGACTAGAACGGGGCACAGATACGCAGTATTTT
TRBD2 TRBJ2-2 TRBV4-1 once CASSQLAGGGTGELFF TGCGCCAGCAGCCAACTAGCGGGAGGTGGCACCGGGGAGCTGTTCTTT
- TRBJ1-1 TRBV11-3 - CASSFEDPTEAFF TGTGCCAGCAGTTTTGAAGACCCCACTGAAGCTTTCTTT
TRBD1 TRBJ1-1 TRBV7-2 many CASSGRQGTEAFF TGTGCCAGCAGCGGTCGACAGGGGACTGAAGCTTTCTTT
- TRBJ1-1 TRBV7-8 many CASRLTGRGAEAFF TGTGCCAGCAGATTGACAGGCCGCGGGGCTGAAGCTTTCTTT
- TRBJ2-3 TRBV7-2 many CASSRRRAITDTQYF TGTGCCAGCAGCCGTAGGCGGGCCATCACAGATACGCAGTATTTT
- TRBJ2-3 TRBV7-2 - CASSLARGVDTQYF TGTGCCAGCAGCTTAGCGCGGGGTGTGGATACGCAGTATTTT
TRBD2 TRBJ2-1 TRBV7-2 few CASSLRLAGGEQFF TGTGCCAGCAGCTTACGACTAGCGGGAGGTGAGCAGTTCTTC
- TRBJ2-1 TRBV7-9 few CASSLVGTYSSYNEQFF TGTGCCAGCAGCTTAGTTGGAACCTATAGCTCCTACAATGAGCAGTTCTTC
- TRBJ2-2 TRBV19 - CASTARTGELFF TGTGCCAGTACCGCTCGCACCGGGGAGCTGTTTTTT
- TRBJ1-5 TRBV2 - CASSRSTSNQPQHF TGTGCCAGCAGTAGGTCTACTAGCAATCAGCCCCAGCATTTT
- TRBJ2-1 TRBV6-2/TRBV6-3 - CASSYLRVGGGYNEQFF TGTGCCAGCAGTTATCTTCGAGTGGGAGGGGGTTACAATGAGCAGTTCTTC
TRBD2 TRBJ2-3 TRBV7-2 - CASSLAQAGEGDTQYF TGTGCCAGCAGCTTAGCGCAGGCGGGAGAGGGAGATACGCAGTATTTT
- TRBJ2-7 TRBV28 - CASSLNEQYF TGTGCCAGCAGTTTAAATGAGCAGTACTTC
- TRBJ1-2 TRBV4-3 - CASSQDWGISRGGGYTF TGCGCCAGCAGCCAAGATTGGGGAATCTCAAGGGGTGGTGGCTACACCTTC